This T cell receptor beta chain was obtained from a study of shared clonotypes between healthy human individuals. Trimming stripped 3 bases from V and 3 bases from J, with 9 bases between. The CDR3 runs to 14 residues. Germline CDR1 is MGHRA and CDR2 is YSYEKL. Study-wide results and limits: Despite large depth, rarefaction showed incomplete sorted-subset sequencing.

Notes on this clone: Its specificity is not known.

Cells designated naive CD8 were CD45RO-negative and were positively selected for CCR7, with terminally differentiated effector memory CD45RA+ cells excluded. Original methodology: Without quality scores, immunoSEQ junctional reads could not be filtered like full-length reads. TCRdb's copy holds only in-frame clones and misses some; the assay was immunoSEQ multiplex PCR. V, J and clone size are taken as reported in that table, and D and trimming were inferred from the DNA itself. Of approximately 590,000 clones listed, roughly 96% are singletons. Sequencing used naive CD8+ T cells sorted from blood. This sequence joins TRBV4-1 and TRBJ2-1; perhaps TRBD2 as D (5 bases). The clonotype originates from a woman aged 25 to 45 in good health. The CDR3 sequence: CASSQRSGYNEQFF. CDR3 in DNA: TGCGCCAGCAGCCAGCGGAGCGGCTACAATGAGCAGTTCTTC.